This TCR beta chain appears in the sequencing data of a study of OX40 agonist ivuxolimab in advanced cancers. Study overall: Participants could have had prior anti-PD-1, anti-PD-L1 or anti-CTLA-4 therapy, and approximately 40% had some.

Study observations and caveats: Which antigen the expanded peripheral T cells recognized is unknown. On average, CD8+ T cells showed a greater number of expanded clones than CD4+.

The CDR3 covers 15 residues. Trimming stripped 4 bases from V and 0 bases from J, with 11 bases between. The germline V gene has CDR1 LNHDA and CDR2 SQIVND (reference sequence). The data were produced by immunoSEQ multiplex PCR, yet TCRdb's version contains in-frame clones alone and is incomplete. This table has tens of thousands of clones, around 87% appearing once. In the case of this clone: Antigen unknown.

V gene TRBV19 combines with J gene TRBJ2-3, with a weak D call TRBD2 (6 bases). The sequencing here drew on CD4+ or CD8+ T cells sorted from blood, taken in a trial of the OX40 agonist ivuxolimab. The source of this sequence is an adult with an advanced solid tumor such as melanoma, head and neck, liver or kidney cancer. The CDR3 here is CASSTGGTSTDTQYF. DNA of the CDR3: TGTGCCAGTAGTACAGGCGGGACTAGCACAGATACGCAGTATTTT.